This T cell receptor beta chain was found in a study of blood T cell repertoires in COVID-19. Overall study context: Acute and convalescent COVID-19 samples came from the United States, Italy and Spain.

Recruited during active infection, patients (from Seattle) were subsequently followed longitudinally. Germline CDR1 and CDR2: ENHRY and SYGVKD. The CDR3 has 14 residues. Deletions cut 0 bases from V and 12 bases from J, with 18 bases between. Sequenced by immunoSEQ multiplex PCR; TCRdb stores in-frame clones only, minus some. This sample yields about 100,000 clones, of which over 85% are seen a single time; 1.9% belongs to the top ten. The sequencing sample was made of peripheral blood. This chain joins TRBV10-3 and TRBJ2-7; D not resolved. This TCR was recovered from a woman in her 50s with COVID-19, enrolled during active disease. The CDR3 loop reads CAISESQERGRLYF. CDR3 bases: TGTGCCATCAGTGAGTCTCAAGAGAGAGGAAGGCTGTACTTC.